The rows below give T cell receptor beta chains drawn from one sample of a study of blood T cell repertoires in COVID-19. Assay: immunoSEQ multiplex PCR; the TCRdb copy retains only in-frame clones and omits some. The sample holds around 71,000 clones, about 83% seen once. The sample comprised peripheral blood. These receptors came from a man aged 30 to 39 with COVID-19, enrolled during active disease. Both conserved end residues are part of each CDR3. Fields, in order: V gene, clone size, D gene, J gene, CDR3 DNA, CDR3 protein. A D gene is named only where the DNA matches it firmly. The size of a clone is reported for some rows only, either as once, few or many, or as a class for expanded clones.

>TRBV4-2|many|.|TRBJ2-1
TGTGCCAGCAGCCCCGACTTCAGCTCCTACAATGAGCAGTTCTTC
CASSPDFSSYNEQFF
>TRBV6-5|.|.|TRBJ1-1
TGTGCCAGCAGTTTCTCTTCCAGGGGCGAAACTGAAGCTTTCTTT
CASSFSSRGETEAFF
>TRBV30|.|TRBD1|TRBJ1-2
TGTGCCTGGGGACAGGGGCGATTATATGGCTACACCTTC
CAWGQGRLYGYTF
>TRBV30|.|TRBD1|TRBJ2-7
TGTGCCTGGAGTCAGGGGACAGACCCCTACGAGCAGTACTTC
CAWSQGTDPYEQYF
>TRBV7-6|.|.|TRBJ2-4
TGTGCCAGCAGTAAAACAACAGGGTGGCAAGCCAAAAACATTCAGTACTTC
CASSKTTGWQAKNIQYF
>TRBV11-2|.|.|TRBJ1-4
TGTGCCAGCGGGAGGTCAACTAATGAAAAACTGTTTTTT
CASGRSTNEKLFF
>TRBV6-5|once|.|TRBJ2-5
TGTGCCAGCAGTTACTCCCGCGCTGGTTCCGAGACCCAGTACTTC
CASSYSRAGSETQYF
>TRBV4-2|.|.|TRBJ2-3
TGTGCCAGCAGCCCAACTACGTCTAGCACAGATACGCAGTATTTT
CASSPTTSSTDTQYF
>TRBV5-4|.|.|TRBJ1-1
TGTGCCAGCAGCCGGGGGGAAGGGTTAAGCACTGAAGCTTTCTTT
CASSRGEGLSTEAFF
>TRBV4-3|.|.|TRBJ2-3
TGCGCCAGCAGCCAAGATCTTCGAGGTGAAGATACGCAGTATTTT
CASSQDLRGEDTQYF
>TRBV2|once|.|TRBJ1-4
TGTGCCAGCAGTGGACGACAGGTCATGGGGGAAAAACTGTTTTTT
CASSGRQVMGEKLFF
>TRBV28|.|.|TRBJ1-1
TGTGCCAGCAGGGTGGTTTGGGGCGCGATTGAAGCTTTCTTT
CASRVVWGAIEAFF
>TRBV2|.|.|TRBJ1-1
TGTGCCAGCAGTGAAGGGTACAGCACTGAAGCTTTCTTT
CASSEGYSTEAFF
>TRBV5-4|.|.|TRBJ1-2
TGTGCCAGCAGCTCCCCGCAGGAAAGCTATGGCTACACCTTC
CASSSPQESYGYTF
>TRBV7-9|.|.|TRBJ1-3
TGTGCCAGCAGTCGACGTATCGGACAGTCCTCTGGAAACACCATATATTTT
CASSRRIGQSSGNTIYF
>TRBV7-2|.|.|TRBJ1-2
TGTGCCAGCAGCGTCGATGGGGGGAACTATGGCTACACCTTC
CASSVDGGNYGYTF
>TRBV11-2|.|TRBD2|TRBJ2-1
TGTGCCAGCAGCTTAGTGCGTCGAGCGGGAGGGCAAGGTGAGCAGTTCTTC
CASSLVRRAGGQGEQFF
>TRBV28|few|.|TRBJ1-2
TGTGCCAGCAGTTTTGGGGGGGCCTATGGCTACACCTTC
CASSFGGAYGYTF
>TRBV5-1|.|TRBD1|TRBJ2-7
TGCGCCAGCAGCTCCGGGACAGCCTACGAGCAGTACTTC
CASSSGTAYEQYF
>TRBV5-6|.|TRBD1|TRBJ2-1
TGTGCCAGCAGCTTGGACAGGGGATACAATGAGCAGTTCTTC
CASSLDRGYNEQFF
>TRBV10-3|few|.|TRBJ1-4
TGTGCCACTAAAAACCCGAATGAAAAACTGTTTTTT
CATKNPNEKLFF
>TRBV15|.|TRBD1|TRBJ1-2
TGTGCCACCAGCAGAACCCCCGTCGGACAGGGGGTCTATGGCTACACCTTC
CATSRTPVGQGVYGYTF
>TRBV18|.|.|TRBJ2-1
TGTGCCAGCTCACCGTCGCGGCTCAGCCTTGAGCAGTTCTTC
CASSPSRLSLEQFF
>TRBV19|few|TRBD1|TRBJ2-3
TGTGCCAGTAGTACGAGGACAGGAGACACAGATACGCAGTATTTT
CASSTRTGDTDTQYF
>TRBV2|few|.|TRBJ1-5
TGTGCCAGCAGTGACAGTGTAAATCAGCCCCAGCATTTT
CASSDSVNQPQHF
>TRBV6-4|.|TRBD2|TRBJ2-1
TGTGCCAGCAGTGACGGTAGCGGGGGAAACAATGAGCAGTTCTTC
CASSDGSGGNNEQFF
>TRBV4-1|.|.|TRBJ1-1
TGCGCCAGCAGCCAACGGGACAATGAGAACACTGAAGCTTTCTTT
CASSQRDNENTEAFF
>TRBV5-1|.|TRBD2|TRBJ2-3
TGCGCCAGCTCCCCTCTAGCGGGTAGCACAGATACGCAGTATTTT
CASSPLAGSTDTQYF
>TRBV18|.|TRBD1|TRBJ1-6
TGTGCCAGCTCACAATCGACAGGGAATAATTCACCCCTCCACTTT
CASSQSTGNNSPLHF